These 10 T cell receptor beta chains were all obtained from the same sample, sequenced in a study of CD8+CD57+ T cells in acquired aplastic anemia. Genomic DNA, serving as template, underwent TCR beta VDJ and CDR3 profiling. TCRdb reanalysed the reads using MiXCR and keeps one entry per CDR3 protein. The sample holds hundreds of thousands of distinct CDR3 sequences; 55% to 75% are singletons and the top ten take under 5%. Sequencing was carried out using sorted CD4+, CD8+, or CD8+CD57+ T cells (not recorded which) from PBMCs. These receptor sequences come from a human donor in good health, serving as a control.

This clonotype was observed a handful of times. The chain is built from TRBV30 and TRBJ1-1; possibly TRBD1 for D (5 bases). The germline CDR1 and CDR2 sequences are GTSNPN and SVGIG (reference sequence). CDR3 size: 14 residues. V was pared by 6 bases and J by 0 bases, with 14 bases between. This chain's CDR3 is CACPVGGVNTEAFF. Written as DNA, the CDR3 is TGTGCCTGTCCGGTCGGGGGGGTGAACACTGAAGCTTTCTTT.

This clonotype was recorded many times. V gene TRBV9 combines with J gene TRBJ2-3; perhaps TRBD1 as D (6 bases). This CDR3 has 15 amino acids. Germline V CDR1 and CDR2: SGDLS, YYNGEE. The V gene lost 4 bases and the J gene lost 6 bases, with 18 bases spanning the gap. CDR3 sequence: CASSLQGSSLDTQYF. DNA for the CDR3: TGTGCCAGCAGCCTCCAGGGGAGTAGTCTGGATACGCAGTATTTT.

This clonotype was seen ten or more times. The rearrangement joins TRBV12-3 or TRBV12-4 to TRBJ2-7; 10 nucleotides line up with TRBD2. V was clipped by 5 bases and J by 5 bases; unmatched bases: 9. The CDR3 extends over 15 amino acids. CDR3 amino acids: CASSPRAGGGHEQYF. The CDR3 DNA follows: TGTGCCAGCAGTCCCCGAGCGGGGGGGGGCCACGAGCAGTACTTC.

A few counts support this clonotype. The J gene is TRBJ2-5, the V gene TRBV15, with no clear D. The CDR3 totals 13 residues. Germline CDR1 is LNHNV and CDR2 is YYDKDF (reference sequence). V was shortened by 0 bases and J by 5 bases, with 7 bases between the two germline ends. CDR3 nucleotides: TGTGCCACCAGCAGAGATTATATTGAGACCCAGTACTTC. Its translation: CATSRDYIETQYF.

This clonotype has a single count. V and J are TRBV2 and TRBJ2-3; a weak D match, TRBD2 (7 bases). This CDR3 is 15 amino acids long. CDR1 is SNHLY, CDR2 FYNNEI, per germline. Trimming stripped 6 bases from V and 7 bases from J, with 20 bases between. The CDR3 region has the DNA TGTGCCAGCAGCCATAGGGGGGGGGCCGAGTATACGCAGTATTTT. Its protein product is CASSHRGGAEYTQYF.

The CDR3 DNA follows: TGCGCCAGCAGCTTACGCAGGGGGAACACAGCTTTCTTT. Protein product: CASSLRRGNTAFF. This chain uses TRBV5-1 with TRBJ1-1; 7 nucleotides match TRBD1. Germline V gene lookup returns CDR1 SGHRS and CDR2 YFSETQ. With V trimmed by 2 bases and J by 10 bases, 8 bases remained unmatched. This CDR3 is built from 13 residues. Looking up the rest from reference TRBV5-1 and TRBJ1-1 gives the full variable domain: KAGVTQTPRYLIKTRGQQVTLSCSPISGHRSVSWYQQTPGQGLQFLFEYFSETQRNKGNFPGRFSGRQFSNSRSEMNVSTLELGDSALYLCASSLRRGNTAFFGQGTRLTVV.

The genes are TRBV5-6 and TRBJ2-2; D is ambiguous. Germline V CDR1 and CDR2: SGHDT, YYEEEE. V lost 4 bases and J 2 bases, leaving 9 bases between the germline ends. This CDR3 has 14 amino acids. The CDR3 region is CASSQDSNTGELFF. Here the CDR3 DNA reads TGTGCCAGCAGCCAAGATTCCAACACCGGGGAGCTGTTTTTT.

The chain uses TRBV5-1 and TRBJ2-2; D gene ambiguous. The germline V gene has CDR1 SGHRS and CDR2 YFSETQ. There are 15 residues in the CDR3. Trimming removed 4 bases at V and 5 bases at J, with 15 bases between. The CDR3 sequence is CASSQDPKVTGELFF. The CDR3 DNA is TGCGCCAGCAGCCAAGATCCCAAAGTGACCGGGGAGCTGTTTTTT.

This clonotype was seen a handful of times. The chain uses TRBV27 and TRBJ1-2; no firm D call. Trimming took off 0 bases at V and 8 bases at J, with 13 bases between the two ends. CDR1 MNHEY and CDR2 SMNVEV come from the germline V gene (reference sequence). CDR3 length: 14 amino acids. Written as DNA, the CDR3 is TGTGCCAGCAGTTTATCCGGGCCGCGAAAAGGCTACACCTTC. Protein: CASSLSGPRKGYTF.

This clonotype was detected many times. This chain connects TRBV11-2 to TRBJ2-1; 7 bases are shared with TRBD1. Germline values: CDR1 SGHAT, CDR2 FQNNGV. CDR3 length: 14 amino acids. The trim removed 5 bases at V and 1 base at J, leaving 2 bases unmatched. The CDR3 nucleotides are TGTGCCAGCAGCGTGACAGGGTCCTACAATGAGCAGTTCTTC. Its protein product is CASSVTGSYNEQFF.